Listed below are T cell receptor beta chains from one sample, sequenced in a study of shared clonotypes between healthy human individuals. Repertoires were generated with immunoSEQ multiplex PCR, while TCRdb's copy carries only in-frame clones and drops some. The table has approximately 470,000 clones, around four fifths seen once. Sequenced material: PBMCs. The source is a woman between 35 and 50 years old in good health. Some clones in this sample may be carry-over from other donors' samples. CDR3s include the opening cysteine and the closing phenylalanine or tryptophan. The D gene is left open where the match is weak. Rows give clone size only sometimes, using once, few, many, or a class for an expanded clone.

abundance: .; v_gene: TRBV19; j_gene: TRBJ2-3; d_gene: .; CDR3aa: CASSIGTGAGDTQYF; CDR3nt: TGTGCCAGTAGTATAGGGACTGGAGCAGGGGATACGCAGTATTTT
abundance: .; v_gene: TRBV19; j_gene: TRBJ1-2; d_gene: .; CDR3aa: CASTGDRYGYTF; CDR3nt: TGTGCCAGTACGGGAGACAGATATGGCTACACCTTC
abundance: .; v_gene: TRBV7-2; j_gene: TRBJ2-7; d_gene: .; CDR3aa: CASSLEARASYEQYF; CDR3nt: TGTGCCAGCAGCTTAGAAGCTAGGGCTTCCTACGAGCAGTACTTC
abundance: .; v_gene: TRBV18; j_gene: TRBJ2-7; d_gene: TRBD1; CDR3aa: CASSPKDRPSYEQYF; CDR3nt: TGTGCCAGCTCTCCTAAGGACAGGCCCTCCTACGAGCAGTACTTC
abundance: few; v_gene: TRBV28; j_gene: TRBJ1-2; d_gene: .; CDR3aa: CASSSRLGGYTF; CDR3nt: TGTGCCAGCAGTTCGAGGTTGGGGGGCTACACCTTC
abundance: .; v_gene: TRBV7-9; j_gene: TRBJ1-2; d_gene: TRBD1; CDR3aa: CASSFRDRGSYGYTF; CDR3nt: TGTGCCAGCAGCTTCCGGGACAGGGGATCCTATGGCTACACCTTC
abundance: .; v_gene: TRBV27; j_gene: TRBJ1-5; d_gene: .; CDR3aa: CASSPPHKNQPQHF; CDR3nt: TGTGCCAGCAGTCCCCCCCACAAGAATCAGCCCCAGCATTTT
abundance: .; v_gene: TRBV5-1; j_gene: TRBJ2-3; d_gene: TRBD2; CDR3aa: CASSLGLAASGDTQYF; CDR3nt: TGCGCCAGCAGCTTAGGACTAGCGGCCTCCGGTGATACGCAGTATTTT
abundance: .; v_gene: TRBV5-1; j_gene: TRBJ2-5; d_gene: TRBD2; CDR3aa: CASSLAPSGSQETQYF; CDR3nt: TGCGCCAGCAGCTTGGCGCCTAGCGGGAGCCAAGAGACCCAGTACTTC
abundance: .; v_gene: TRBV5-1; j_gene: TRBJ2-7; d_gene: .; CDR3aa: CASSLVDNSYEQYF; CDR3nt: TGCGCCAGCAGCTTAGTGGACAACTCCTACGAGCAGTACTTC
abundance: .; v_gene: TRBV27; j_gene: TRBJ2-3; d_gene: .; CDR3aa: CASSLSGDRADTQYF; CDR3nt: TGTGCCAGCAGTTTAAGTGGGGACCGGGCAGATACGCAGTATTTT
abundance: .; v_gene: TRBV28; j_gene: TRBJ1-1; d_gene: .; CDR3aa: CASSFTRANTEAFF; CDR3nt: TGTGCCAGCAGTTTTACCAGGGCGAACACTGAAGCTTTCTTT
abundance: many; v_gene: TRBV27; j_gene: TRBJ2-3; d_gene: TRBD2; CDR3aa: CASSPRTSGTITDTQYF; CDR3nt: TGTGCCAGCAGTCCCCGGACTAGCGGAACTATCACAGATACGCAGTATTTT
abundance: .; v_gene: TRBV5-1; j_gene: TRBJ2-7; d_gene: .; CDR3aa: CASSPPDRFYEQYF; CDR3nt: TGCGCCAGCAGCCCCCCGGATAGATTCTACGAGCAGTACTTC
abundance: once; v_gene: TRBV2; j_gene: TRBJ2-1; d_gene: TRBD1; CDR3aa: CASIVQGRNEQFF; CDR3nt: TGTGCCAGCATCGTACAGGGGAGAAATGAGCAGTTCTTC
abundance: .; v_gene: TRBV5-6; j_gene: TRBJ2-7; d_gene: TRBD2; CDR3aa: CASSLLAGQPYEQYF; CDR3nt: TGTGCCAGCAGCTTACTAGCGGGACAGCCCTACGAGCAGTACTTC
abundance: once; v_gene: TRBV30; j_gene: TRBJ2-7; d_gene: .; CDR3aa: CAWSVPRYYEQYF; CDR3nt: TGTGCCTGGAGTGTACCCAGGTATTACGAGCAGTACTTC
abundance: few; v_gene: TRBV7-2; j_gene: TRBJ2-5; d_gene: .; CDR3aa: CASSPLRRNFGETQYF; CDR3nt: TGTGCCAGCAGCCCCCTCCGCCGGAACTTCGGAGAGACCCAGTACTTC
abundance: once; v_gene: TRBV5-6; j_gene: TRBJ1-2; d_gene: .; CDR3aa: CASSFGGWSGYTF; CDR3nt: TGTGCCAGCAGCTTCGGGGGATGGTCTGGCTACACCTTC
abundance: .; v_gene: TRBV7-8; j_gene: TRBJ2-7; d_gene: .; CDR3aa: CASSSQTGFDEQYF; CDR3nt: TGTGCCAGCAGCTCCCAGACAGGTTTCGACGAGCAGTACTTC
abundance: .; v_gene: TRBV10-2; j_gene: TRBJ2-1; d_gene: TRBD2; CDR3aa: CATGGKREGLNEQFF; CDR3nt: TGCGCCACCGGGGGGAAGCGGGAGGGCCTGAATGAGCAGTTCTTC
abundance: few; v_gene: TRBV5-1; j_gene: TRBJ2-5; d_gene: .; CDR3aa: CASWGSGLWETQYF; CDR3nt: TGCGCCAGCTGGGGGAGCGGTTTGTGGGAGACCCAGTACTTC
abundance: .; v_gene: TRBV2; j_gene: TRBJ2-7; d_gene: TRBD1; CDR3aa: CASSLNRGVGEQYF; CDR3nt: TGTGCCAGCAGCTTAAACAGGGGAGTGGGCGAGCAGTACTTC
abundance: .; v_gene: TRBV5-4; j_gene: TRBJ2-3; d_gene: TRBD2; CDR3aa: CASSGRVTDTQYF; CDR3nt: TGTGCCAGTAGCGGGAGGGTCACAGATACGCAGTATTTT
abundance: .; v_gene: TRBV4-1; j_gene: TRBJ2-7; d_gene: .; CDR3aa: CASSQDQIVQYF; CDR3nt: TGCGCCAGCAGCCAAGATCAGATCGTACAGTACTTC
abundance: .; v_gene: TRBV5-1; j_gene: TRBJ2-7; d_gene: .; CDR3aa: CASTPGQPSGEQYF; CDR3nt: TGCGCCAGCACTCCGGGACAACCTTCAGGGGAGCAGTACTTC
abundance: .; v_gene: TRBV6-5; j_gene: TRBJ1-5; d_gene: .; CDR3aa: CASRRSGDQPQHF; CDR3nt: TGTGCCAGCAGGAGATCAGGGGATCAGCCCCAGCATTTT
abundance: .; v_gene: TRBV28; j_gene: TRBJ2-1; d_gene: TRBD2; CDR3aa: CASRTSGRDYNEQFF; CDR3nt: TGTGCCAGCAGAACTAGCGGGAGGGACTACAATGAGCAGTTCTTC
abundance: .; v_gene: TRBV27; j_gene: TRBJ2-7; d_gene: TRBD1; CDR3aa: CASSPKRGQGLFYEQYF; CDR3nt: TGTGCCAGCAGTCCAAAGCGGGGACAGGGACTTTTCTACGAGCAGTACTTC
abundance: many; v_gene: TRBV21-1; j_gene: TRBJ1-2; d_gene: .; CDR3aa: CASSKAPLSYGYTF; CDR3nt: TGTGCCAGCAGCAAAGCCCCCCTATCCTATGGCTACACCTTC
abundance: .; v_gene: TRBV11-2; j_gene: TRBJ2-3; d_gene: .; CDR3aa: CASSLSRGGSTDTQYF; CDR3nt: TGTGCCAGCAGCTTATCTAGGGGGGGTAGCACAGATACGCAGTATTTT
abundance: .; v_gene: TRBV7-9; j_gene: TRBJ2-2; d_gene: TRBD2; CDR3aa: CASNEGGGNTGELFF; CDR3nt: TGTGCCAGCAACGAAGGCGGGGGGAACACCGGGGAGCTGTTTTTT
abundance: .; v_gene: TRBV7-2; j_gene: TRBJ2-2; d_gene: TRBD2; CDR3aa: CASSHRDYSGELFF; CDR3nt: TGTGCCAGCAGCCACCGGGACTACTCCGGGGAGCTGTTTTTT
abundance: .; v_gene: TRBV18; j_gene: TRBJ2-1; d_gene: TRBD2; CDR3aa: CASSPRLAGGKDNEQFF; CDR3nt: TGTGCCAGCTCACCGCGGCTAGCGGGAGGAAAAGACAATGAGCAGTTCTTC
abundance: .; v_gene: TRBV7-2; j_gene: TRBJ1-2; d_gene: .; CDR3aa: CASSLGARAHYGYTF; CDR3nt: TGTGCCAGCAGCTTAGGGGCGAGGGCCCACTATGGCTACACCTTC